The source of this TCR beta chain is a study of T-cell reconstitution after alpha-beta-depleted transplantation in children. Study-wide findings and caveats: Hyperexpanded clones declined; after one year, newly produced T cells mostly supplied diversity.

The TCRbeta library was prepared with unique molecular identifiers. In TCRdb, the PCR reads were re-called with MiXCR into one record per CDR3 protein. Here the sample spans roughly 240,000 distinct CDR3 sequences, roughly 7.7% being singletons. This clonotype was picked up many times. Its antigen remains unidentified. Per germline, CDR1 ENHRY and CDR2 SYGVKD. Losses at the gene ends were 4 bases for V and 5 bases for J; bases not matched to a gene: 2. The CDR3 runs to 13 residues. This TCR came from a male patient aged 10 to 17 who had a stem cell transplant for acute lymphoblastic leukemia, so the T cells may come from the graft donor. The material was PBMCs, mostly from graft donor cells, obtained 180 days after TCRalphabeta/CD19-depleted stem cell transplant. V gene TRBV10-3 combines with J gene TRBJ2-5; TRBD1 agrees at 9 bases. The CDR3 DNA reads TGTGCCATCAGTGTAGGACAGGGGGAGACCCAGTACTTC. Translation gives CAISVGQGETQYF.